This T cell receptor beta chain was retrieved from a study of T cells after yellow fever vaccination. Study background: Preparing low-cell-number fractions relied on SMART-Seq v4 Ultra Low Input. Study-wide points: Clonotypes shared by both compartments, CD4 and CD8, made up a small share. Detected again after the booster were most primary-vaccination clones, at 96% CD4 and approximately 85% CD8.

Note on this clonotype: Its antigen is undetermined.

Germline V gene data show CDR1 as DFQATT and CDR2 as SNEGSKA (reference sequence). Trimming took off 2 bases at V and 1 base at J, with 13 bases between the two ends. The CDR3 loop spans 15 amino acids. UMIs and a universal primer site were added when TCR cDNA was made by 5'RACE template switching. TCRdb re-called the 5' RACE reads through MiXCR, storing one row per CDR3 protein. The profile shows hundreds of thousands of distinct CDR3 sequences, 9% to 15% of them singletons. The sequenced sample was PBMCs, obtained on the day of the yellow fever booster vaccination. The V gene is TRBV20-1, the J gene TRBJ2-3, with D perhaps matching TRBD2 (5 bases). The clonotype originates from a man aged 25-45 years who received the YFV17D yellow fever vaccine. The CDR3 DNA sequence: TGCAGTGCTAGAAACGCACTCGGGGGCACAGATACGCAGTATTTT. It yields the protein CSARNALGGTDTQYF.